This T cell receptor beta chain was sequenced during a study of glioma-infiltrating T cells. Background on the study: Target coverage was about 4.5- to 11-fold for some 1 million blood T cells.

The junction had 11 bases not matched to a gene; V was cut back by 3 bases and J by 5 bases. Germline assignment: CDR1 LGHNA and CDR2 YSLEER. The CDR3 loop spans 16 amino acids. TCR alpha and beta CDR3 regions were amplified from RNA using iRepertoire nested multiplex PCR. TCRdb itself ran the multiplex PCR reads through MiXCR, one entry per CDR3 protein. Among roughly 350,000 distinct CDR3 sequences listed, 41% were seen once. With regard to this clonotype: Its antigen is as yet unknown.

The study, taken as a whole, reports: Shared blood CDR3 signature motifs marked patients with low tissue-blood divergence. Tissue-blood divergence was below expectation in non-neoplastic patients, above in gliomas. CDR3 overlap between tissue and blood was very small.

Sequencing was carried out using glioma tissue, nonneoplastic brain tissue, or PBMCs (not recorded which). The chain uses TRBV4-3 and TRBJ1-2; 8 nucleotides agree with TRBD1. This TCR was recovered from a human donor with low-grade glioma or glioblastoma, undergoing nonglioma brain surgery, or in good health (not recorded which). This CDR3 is CASSHNGDRGLYGYTF. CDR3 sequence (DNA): TGCGCCAGCAGCCACAACGGAGACAGGGGCCTATATGGCTACACCTTC.